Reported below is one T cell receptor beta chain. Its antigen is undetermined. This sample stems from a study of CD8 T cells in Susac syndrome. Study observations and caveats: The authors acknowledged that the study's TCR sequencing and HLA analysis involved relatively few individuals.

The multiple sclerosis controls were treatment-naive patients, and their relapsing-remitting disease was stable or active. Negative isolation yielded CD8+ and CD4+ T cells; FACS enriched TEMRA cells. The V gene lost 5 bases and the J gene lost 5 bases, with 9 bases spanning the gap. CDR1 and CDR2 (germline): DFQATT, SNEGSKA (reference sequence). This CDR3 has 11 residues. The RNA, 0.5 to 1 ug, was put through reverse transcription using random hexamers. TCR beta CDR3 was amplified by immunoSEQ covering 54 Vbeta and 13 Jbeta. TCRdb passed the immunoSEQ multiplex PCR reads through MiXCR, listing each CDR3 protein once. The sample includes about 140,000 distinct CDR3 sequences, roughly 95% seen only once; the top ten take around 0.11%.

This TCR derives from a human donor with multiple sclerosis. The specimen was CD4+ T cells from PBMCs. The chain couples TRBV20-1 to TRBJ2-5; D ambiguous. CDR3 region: CSAYLGETQYF. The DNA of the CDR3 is TGCAGTGCTTATTTAGGCGAGACCCAGTACTTC.